These 20 T cell receptor beta chains were sequenced from one sample in a study of blood T cell repertoires in COVID-19. Only in-frame clones appear in the TCRdb table, and some are missing; sequencing was by immunoSEQ multiplex PCR. The sample contains roughly 250,000 clones, around 86% of which appear only once. The material sequenced was peripheral blood. The source of these receptors is a woman aged 60 to 75 with active or convalescent COVID-19.

The chain uses TRBV21-1 and TRBJ2-6; the D call TRBD1 from the table was never checked on the DNA. TRBV21-1 is designated a pseudogene. The CDR3 consists of 17 residues. The CDR3 bases are TGTGCCAGCAGCAACCTCAAACAGGGTTATGGGGCCAACGTCCTGACTTTC. This codes for CASSNLKQGYGANVLTF.

This rearrangement joins TRBV19 to TRBJ1-3; 9 bases map to TRBD1. After removal of 5 bases from V and 3 bases from J, the junction contained 11 bases not matched to a gene. Germline CDR1 and CDR2: LNHDA and SQIVND (reference sequence). The CDR3 is 17 amino acids. CDR3 in DNA: TGTGCCAGTAGTTCTCTATCGGGACAGGGCCGTGGAAACACCATATATTTT. Protein product: CASSSLSGQGRGNTIYF.

This sequence joins TRBV7-2 and TRBJ2-1; 9 nucleotides line up with TRBD2. Germline CDR1 reads SGHTA; CDR2 reads FQGNSA. J was trimmed by 5 bases and V by 7 bases; bases with no gene match: 9. The CDR3 consists of 15 residues. Here the CDR3 DNA reads TGTGCCAGCAAAATACCGACTAGCGGAAACAATGAGCAGTTCTTC. This encodes CASKIPTSGNNEQFF.

With respect to this clone: Relative to the germline gene, one junction end is altered; a read error may explain this. The CDR3 nucleotides are TGTGCCAGCAGCCATGACTCGGGACTAGCGGGGACCGTGGGGGATTTT. Encoded protein: CASSHDSGLAGTVGDF. The chain carries TRBV4-2 and TRBJ2-3; TRBD2 agrees at 13 bases. The CDR3 spans 16 residues. Germline CDR1 reads LGHNA; CDR2 reads YNFKEQ.

CDR3 nucleotide sequence: TGTGCCAGCAGTTTATCAACACCCTCTGGGGCCAACGTCCTGACTTTC. It specifies CASSLSTPSGANVLTF. V and J are TRBV27 and TRBJ2-6; D is undetermined. V lost 0 bases and J lost 0, with 6 bases in between. Germline V gene data show CDR1 as MNHEY and CDR2 as SMNVEV (reference sequence). The CDR3 contains 16 residues.

The V and J genes are TRBV27 and TRBJ2-3, with 8 bases matching TRBD1. This CDR3 has 15 residues. The V gene's germline CDR1 is MNHEY and CDR2 SMNVEV (reference sequence). V was clipped by 6 bases and J by 1 base; unmatched bases: 6. The CDR3 DNA is TGTGCCAGCAGGCCAGGGACAGGCCGCACAGATACGCAGTATTTT. It encodes CASRPGTGRTDTQYF.

This chain connects TRBV19 to TRBJ2-7, with D possibly matching TRBD1 (6 bases). Germline V gene lookup returns CDR1 LNHDA and CDR2 SQIVND (reference sequence). Trimming took off 9 bases at V and 10 bases at J, with 16 bases between the two ends. This CDR3 spans 11 amino acids. CDR3 protein: CARPGHTTQYF. The CDR3 nucleotides read TGTGCCAGGCCGGGACACACTACCCAGTACTTC. The full variable domain, in which reference TRBV19 and TRBJ2-7 provide the parts outside the CDR3, is DGGITQSPKYLFRKEGQNVTLSCEQNLNHDAMYWYRQDPGQGLRLIYYSQIVNDFQKGDIAEGYSVSREKKESFPLTVTSAQKNPTAFYLCARPGHTTQYFGPGTRLTVT.

The rearrangement links TRBV27 to TRBJ1-1, with D maybe TRBD1 (6 bases). V lost 7 bases, J lost 0 bases, and 15 bases lay in between. The CDR3 consists of 15 residues. Germline V gene lookup returns CDR1 MNHEY and CDR2 SMNVEV (reference sequence). CDR3 sequence: CASNRANPMNTEAFF. The CDR3 DNA reads TGTGCCAGCAACAGGGCTAACCCTATGAACACTGAAGCTTTCTTT.

The chain employs TRBV7-8 and TRBJ1-5, with D possibly being TRBD1 (6 bases). CDR3 length equals 16 residues. The germline CDR1 and CDR2 sequences are SGHVS and FQNEAQ. The V and J ends lost 1 base and 5 bases respectively, with 15 bases between them. DNA of the CDR3: TGTGCCAGCAGCTTAGTTGGTAACAGGGCCGATCAGCCCCAGCATTTT. This codes for CASSLVGNRADQPQHF. The full variable domain, its missing parts supplied by reference TRBV7-8 and TRBJ1-5, is GAGVSQSPRYKVAKRGQDVALRCDPISGHVSLFWYQQALGQGPEFLTYFQNEAQLDKSGLPSDRFFAERPEGSVSTLKIQRTQQEDSAVYLCASSLVGNRADQPQHFGDGTRLSIL.

V is TRBV27 and J is TRBJ1-5; no clear D. V was trimmed by 3 bases and J by 0 bases, leaving 3 bases between them. Per the germline V gene, CDR1 is MNHEY and CDR2 is SMNVEV (reference sequence). The CDR3 totals 13 residues. The CDR3 is CASSFRSNQPQHF. CDR3 nucleotide sequence: TGTGCCAGCAGTTTTCGTAGCAATCAGCCCCAGCATTTT.

The chain couples TRBV9 to TRBJ2-2, with no clear D. Trimming removed 0 bases from V and 0 bases from J, with 9 bases in between. CDR1 and CDR2 (germline): SGDLS, YYNGEE. This CDR3 spans 16 amino acids. CDR3: CASSVVWRPNTGELFF. CDR3 nucleotides: TGTGCCAGCAGCGTAGTCTGGCGGCCGAACACCGGGGAGCTGTTTTTT. Full variable domain (outside the CDR3, taken from reference TRBV9 and TRBJ2-2): DSGVTQTPKHLITATGQRVTLRCSPRSGDLSVYWYQQSLDQGLQFLIQYYNGEERAKGNILERFSAQQFPDLHSELNLSSLELGDSALYFCASSVVWRPNTGELFFGEGSRLTVL.

Points on this clone: This sample also contains other DNA sequences that code for the same CDR3. The rearrangement joins TRBV11-2 to TRBJ2-3; TRBD2 matches at 13 bases. Trimming cost V 5 bases and J 0 bases; bases outside gene matches: 8. The germline V gene encodes CDR1 SGHAT and CDR2 FQNNGV. The CDR3 has 18 residues. CDR3 amino acids: CASSLSTSGGSSTDTQYF. DNA for the CDR3: TGTGCCAGCAGCCTTTCGACTAGCGGGGGGTCTAGCACAGATACGCAGTATTTT. The full variable domain, completed using reference TRBV11-2 and TRBJ2-3, is EAGVAQSPRYKIIEKRQSVAFWCNPISGHATLYWYQQILGQGPKLLIQFQNNGVVDDSQLPKDRFSAERLKGVDSTLKIQPAKLEDSAVYLCASSLSTSGGSSTDTQYFGPGTRLTVL.

The table lists this clone with a count of one. This chain links TRBV19 with TRBJ2-1; 9 nucleotides line up with TRBD2. J lost 5 bases, V lost 10 bases, and 6 bases had no gene match. Per germline, CDR1 LNHDA and CDR2 SQIVND (reference sequence). The CDR3 covers 13 residues. The CDR3 is CATRGGGDNEQFF. CDR3 in DNA: TGTGCCACCCGCGGGGGGGGTGACAATGAGCAGTTCTTC.

This clone was seen only a few times. The chain is built from TRBV2 and TRBJ1-4, with TRBD1 matching over 11 bases. The ends lost 6 bases at V and 0 bases at J; junction bases unmatched: 9. Germline values: CDR1 SNHLY, CDR2 FYNNEI. This CDR3 region has 18 residues. CDR3: CASRPSGTGGSTNEKLFF. The CDR3 nucleotides read TGTGCCAGCAGACCCTCCGGGACAGGGGGATCAACTAATGAAAAACTGTTTTTT.

V gene TRBV25-1 combines with J gene TRBJ1-2; a weak D match, TRBD1 (6 bases). Germline values: CDR1 MGHDK, CDR2 SYGVNS. V lost 5 bases, J lost 7 bases, and 14 bases lay in between. The CDR3 length is 13 residues. The CDR3 here is CASSRGGGSGYTF. The CDR3 DNA is TGTGCCAGCAGTAGGGGAGGGGGATCTGGCTACACCTTC.

The chain has TRBV6-5 and TRBJ2-3; D may be TRBD1 (6 bases). V lost 6 bases to trimming and J lost 6 bases, with 7 bases between them. Germline V gene sequence: CDR1 MNHEY, CDR2 SVGAGI. The CDR3 sequence is 11 residues long. CDR3 in amino acids: CASSQGDTQYF. CDR3 coding DNA: TGTGCCAGCAGCCAGGGGGATACGCAGTATTTT.

The V gene is TRBV9, the J gene TRBJ1-2; D unresolved. CDR3 length: 14 amino acids. The V gene's germline CDR1 is SGDLS and CDR2 YYNGEE. V lost 3 bases and J 8 bases, leaving 17 bases between the germline ends. This chain's CDR3 is CASSGTFIPEGYTF. Written as DNA, the CDR3 is TGTGCCAGCAGCGGGACTTTTATACCTGAGGGCTACACCTTC. The full variable domain, in which reference TRBV9 and TRBJ1-2 provide the parts outside the CDR3, is DSGVTQTPKHLITATGQRVTLRCSPRSGDLSVYWYQQSLDQGLQFLIQYYNGEERAKGNILERFSAQQFPDLHSELNLSSLELGDSALYFCASSGTFIPEGYTFGSGTRLTVV.

This chain joins TRBV6-2 or TRBV6-3 and TRBJ2-5; D is possibly TRBD1 (6 bases). V was pared by 1 base and J by 5 bases, with 11 bases between. CDR1 and CDR2 (germline): MNHEY, SVGEGT. The CDR3 covers 14 residues. The chain's CDR3 is CASSYLSGVETQYF. CDR3 DNA: TGTGCCAGCAGTTACTTATCAGGGGTGGAGACCCAGTACTTC.

The chain couples TRBV6-5 to TRBJ2-1, with 9 bases matching TRBD1. Trimming removed 6 bases from V and 14 bases from J; junction bases left unmatched: 5. Germline loops: CDR1 MNHEY, CDR2 SVGAGI. The CDR3 covers 11 residues. The CDR3 sequence: CASRGQGVEFF. CDR3 bases: TGTGCCAGCAGGGGACAGGGTGTGGAGTTCTTC.

The chain uses TRBV2 and TRBJ2-3, with 9 bases lining up with TRBD2. After removal of 6 bases from V and 3 bases from J, the junction contained 7 bases not matched to a gene. Germline assignment: CDR1 SNHLY and CDR2 FYNNEI. This CDR3 has 15 residues. The CDR3 protein is CASRRLAVTTDTQYF. Here the CDR3 DNA reads TGTGCCAGCAGGAGACTAGCGGTTACTACAGATACGCAGTATTTT.